This TCR beta chain was obtained from a study of PD-1 blockade in classical Hodgkin lymphoma. TCRdb keeps only in-frame clones here, not all; method: immunoSEQ multiplex PCR. The profile shows around 6,100 clones, around half of them singletons. Every patient had relapsed following autologous stem cell transplantation, and cohorts differed in brentuximab vedotin exposure. CD8+ T cell isolation from thawed PBMCs was performed by magnetic negative selection. Germline lookup yields CDR1 MDHEN and CDR2 SYDVKM. Trimming took 5 bases from V and 1 from J, leaving 17 bases between them. CDR3 size: 16 residues.

The source is a human donor with classical Hodgkin lymphoma. The input for sequencing was CD8+ T cells from blood, taken at baseline. The chain recombines TRBV28 with TRBJ2-5, with D perhaps matching TRBD1 (6 bases). The CDR3 bases are TGTGCCAGCAGTCTCTCCGGGACAAACTTCCAAGAGACCCAGTACTTC. Its translation: CASSLSGTNFQETQYF.